The clone carrying this T cell receptor (beta chain) has ten or more counts. Its cognate antigen is unknown. Repertoires were generated with immunoSEQ multiplex PCR, while TCRdb's copy carries only in-frame clones and drops some. This repertoire shows under 1,100,000 clones, 75% to 85% found once; its top ten account for around 0.61%. The sample is drawn from a study of shared clonotypes between healthy human individuals. Whole-study context: Per donor, three plates held CD4 naive cells, three held CD4 memory, two held CD8 naive and one held CD8 memory. Regarding the study as a whole: Naive subsets tended to show greater estimated richness than memory subsets.

Germline V CDR1 and CDR2: SGHTA, FQGNSA. J was trimmed by 5 bases and V by 4 bases; bases with no gene match: 1. CDR3 length equals 14 residues. The source material was memory CD4+ T cells from PBMCs. Documented subset: CD45RA-negative fraction. The source is a man between 18 and 35 years old in good health. Some clones in this sample may be carry-over from other donors' samples. This sequence joins TRBV7-2 and TRBJ2-1; 11 bases are shared with TRBD2. The CDR3 bases are TGTGCCAGCAGCTCGGGACTAGCGGACAATGAGCAGTTCTTC. It translates to CASSSGLADNEQFF. Full variable domain (missing parts from reference TRBV7-2 and TRBJ2-1): GAGVSQSPSNKVTEKGKDVELRCDPISGHTALYWYRQSLGQGLEFLIYFQGNSAPDKSGLPSDRFSAERTGGSVSTLTIQRTQQEDSAVYLCASSSGLADNEQFFGPGTRLTVL.